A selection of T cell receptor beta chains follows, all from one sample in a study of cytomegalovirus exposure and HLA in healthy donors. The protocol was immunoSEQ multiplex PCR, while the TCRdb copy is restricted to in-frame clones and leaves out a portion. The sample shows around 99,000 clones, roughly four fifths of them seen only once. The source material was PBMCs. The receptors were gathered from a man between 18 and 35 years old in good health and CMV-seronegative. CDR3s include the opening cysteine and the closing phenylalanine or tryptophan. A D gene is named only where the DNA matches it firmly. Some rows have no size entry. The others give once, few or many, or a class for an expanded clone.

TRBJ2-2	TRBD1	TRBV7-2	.	CASSRQGTGELFF	TGTGCCAGCAGCCGACAGGGAACAGGGGAGCTGTTTTTT
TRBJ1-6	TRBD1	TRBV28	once	CASKDRVGEGSPLHF	TGTGCCAGCAAGGACAGGGTGGGGGAAGGGTCACCCCTCCACTTT
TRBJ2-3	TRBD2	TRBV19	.	CASSIVLAGATDTQYF	TGTGCCAGTAGTATAGTCCTAGCGGGGGCCACAGATACGCAGTATTTT
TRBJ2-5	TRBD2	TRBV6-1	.	CASGRTGTRQETQYF	TGTGCCAGCGGTCGGACTGGGACTAGACAAGAGACCCAGTACTTC
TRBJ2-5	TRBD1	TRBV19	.	CASSRGQGQEETQYF	TGTGCCAGTAGTAGAGGACAGGGGCAAGAAGAGACCCAGTACTTC
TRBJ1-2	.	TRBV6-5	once	CASSSDTYGYTF	TGTGCCAGCAGTTCAGACACCTATGGCTACACCTTC
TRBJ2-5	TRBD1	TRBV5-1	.	CASSPRQGPGTQYF	TGCGCCAGCAGCCCGAGACAGGGCCCGGGAACCCAGTACTTC
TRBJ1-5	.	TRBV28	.	CAVLGGHQPQHF	TGTGCCGTTCTGGGGGGGCATCAGCCCCAGCATTTT
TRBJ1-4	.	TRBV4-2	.	CASSQDPGTKVSEGLFF	TGTGCCAGCAGCCAAGACCCCGGGACAAAGGTTTCGGAAGGGCTGTTTTTT
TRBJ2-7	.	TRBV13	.	CASSRRDGGRNEQYF	TGTGCCAGCAGCCGCCGGGACGGGGGAAGGAACGAGCAGTACTTC
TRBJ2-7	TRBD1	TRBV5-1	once	CASSRDSSAYEQYF	TGCGCCAGCAGCAGGGACAGTAGCGCCTACGAGCAGTACTTC
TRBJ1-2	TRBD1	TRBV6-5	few	CASSRTGANNYGYTF	TGTGCCAGCAGTCGGACAGGGGCTAATAACTATGGCTACACCTTC
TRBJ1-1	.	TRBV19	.	CAWPAGKRDTEAFF	TGTGCCTGGCCGGCGGGGAAAAGGGACACTGAAGCTTTCTTT